One and the same sample provided the 30 T cell receptor beta chains below, sequenced in a study of radiotherapy plus CTLA-4 blockade in lung cancer. Method: immunoSEQ multiplex PCR; TCRdb's copy keeps in-frame clones and lacks some. The sample lists approximately 89,000 clones, about four fifths occurring once. The sample in question was peripheral blood, obtained from a patient treated with radiotherapy plus ipilimumab. The receptors stem from a human donor with non-small cell lung cancer that progressed on radiotherapy plus ipilimumab.

This rearrangement joins TRBV12-5 to TRBJ1-1; possibly TRBD1 for D (5 bases). The ends were cut back, 3 bases at V and 0 bases at J, with 8 bases in the middle. The CDR3 is 14 residues long. In germline, CDR1 is LGHNT, CDR2 FRNRAP. The CDR3 sequence is CASGFGAVNTEAFF. The CDR3 nucleotides are TGTGCTAGTGGTTTCGGGGCCGTGAACACTGAAGCTTTCTTT.

This chain uses TRBV5-5 with TRBJ2-3, with 9 bases aligning to TRBD2. CDR3 size: 17 residues. CDR1 SGHKS and CDR2 YYEKEE come from the germline V gene (reference sequence). V lost 4 bases, J lost 5 bases, and 14 bases stayed unmatched. This chain's CDR3 is CASSQGLGGRVKDTQYF. The CDR3 DNA reads TGTGCCAGCAGCCAGGGTTTGGGCGGGAGGGTTAAAGATACGCAGTATTTT.

This clone has only one observation. The DNA of the CDR3 is TGTGCCTGGAGTGTACGGGGCAGGGGACATGAGCAGTTCTTC. It translates to CAWSVRGRGHEQFF. The chain couples TRBV30 to TRBJ2-1, with a tentative D call TRBD1 (6 bases). CDR3 length: 14 amino acids. Germline loops: CDR1 GTSNPN, CDR2 SVGIG (reference sequence). V was pared by 0 bases and J by 8 bases, with 14 bases between. Filled out from reference TRBV30 and TRBJ2-1, the complete variable domain reads SQTIHQWPATLVQPVGSPLSLECTVEGTSNPNLYWYRQAAGRGLQLLFYSVGIGQISSEVPQNLSASRPQDRQFILSSKKLLLSDSGFYLCAWSVRGRGHEQFFGPGTRLTVL.

DNA of the CDR3: TGTGCCAGCAGCTTAGGTTCAGGGACAGATACGCAGTATTTT. Amino acids: CASSLGSGTDTQYF. The genes are TRBV7-9 and TRBJ2-3, with D perhaps TRBD1 (5 bases). The CDR3 sequence is 14 residues long. Trimming removed 1 base at V and 3 bases at J, with 8 bases between. The germline V gene encodes CDR1 SEHNR and CDR2 FQNEAQ (reference sequence).

The gene calls are TRBV7-6 and TRBJ1-5, with D possibly TRBD1 on 6 matching bases. Germline loops: CDR1 SGHVS, CDR2 FNYEAQ. V was pared by 4 bases and J by 7 bases, with 14 bases between. This CDR3 spans 14 amino acids. CDR3: CASSSDSTGQPQHF. CDR3 nucleotides: TGTGCCAGCAGCTCGGACAGTACGGGGCAGCCCCAGCATTTT.

The DNA of the CDR3 is TGTGCCAGCAGCCCCCACTGGGACAATGAGCAGTTCTTC. This sequence encodes CASSPHWDNEQFF. J is TRBJ2-1 and V is TRBV7-9; D is unclear. The V end lost 5 bases, the J end lost 5 bases, and 10 bases lay between the germline ends. Germline CDR1 reads SEHNR; CDR2 reads FQNEAQ (reference sequence). The CDR3 totals 13 residues.

The count of this clone is one. The chain employs TRBV4-2 and TRBJ1-4; 8 bases fit TRBD1. Germline V gene data show CDR1 as LGHNA and CDR2 as YNFKEQ. Trimming cost V 2 bases and J 4 bases; bases outside gene matches: 6. There are 16 residues in the CDR3. DNA of the CDR3: TGTGCCAGCAGCCAACAGGGGGCATCAAGTAATGAAAAACTGTTTTTT. Its translation is CASSQQGASSNEKLFF.

The rearrangement joins TRBV27 to TRBJ2-6; maybe TRBD1 (6 bases). Germline V gene sequence: CDR1 MNHEY, CDR2 SMNVEV (reference sequence). V lost 7 bases, J lost 0 bases, and 13 bases lay in between. The CDR3 spans 16 residues. The CDR3 sequence is CASKGQMSSGANVLTF. Here the CDR3 DNA reads TGTGCCAGCAAAGGACAGATGAGCTCTGGGGCCAACGTCCTGACTTTC.

A few counts support this clone. The V gene is TRBV27, the J gene TRBJ2-3; no clear D. The V and J ends lost 6 bases and 6 bases respectively, with 13 bases between them. This CDR3 is built from 13 residues. Germline loops: CDR1 MNHEY, CDR2 SMNVEV (reference sequence). The CDR3 loop reads CASRRPPEDTQYF. Here the CDR3 DNA reads TGTGCCAGCAGAAGACCTCCTGAGGATACGCAGTATTTT.

The chain is built from TRBV11-2 and TRBJ2-5; D possibly matches TRBD1 or TRBD2 (5 bases each). Trimming stripped 1 base from V and 1 base from J, with 7 bases between. Germline CDR1 and CDR2: SGHAT and FQNNGV. This CDR3 contains 14 residues. CDR3: CASSLVGGQETQYF. For the CDR3, the DNA is TGTGCCAGCAGCTTAGTTGGGGGCCAAGAGACCCAGTACTTC.

The rearrangement joins TRBV12-5 to TRBJ1-4; D might be TRBD1 (6 bases). Trimming left V 8 bases short and J 5 bases short, with 18 bases between. The CDR3 is made up of 15 amino acids. From germline, CDR1 is LGHNT and CDR2 FRNRAP. The CDR3: CASSLGGVLNEKLFF. CDR3 bases: TGTGCTAGTTCCCTAGGGGGGGTCCTAAATGAAAAACTGTTTTTT.

This chain connects TRBV12-5 to TRBJ2-1; TRBD2 agrees at 7 bases. CDR1 is LGHNT, CDR2 FRNRAP, per germline. Unmatched junction bases numbered 5, after V lost 6 bases and J lost 3 bases. This CDR3 has 14 residues. CDR3 nucleotide sequence: TGTGCTAGTGGCACGGGCGGGGGCTACAATGAGCAGTTCTTC. This translates into CASGTGGGYNEQFF.

There are a few counts of this clone. The CDR3 DNA reads TGTGCCTGGACCACTGGGGTGAACACTGAAGCTTTCTTT. Its translation: CAWTTGVNTEAFF. The V and J genes are TRBV30 and TRBJ1-1; D gene ambiguous. The CDR3 totals 13 residues. Trimming shortened V by 4 bases and J by 0 bases, and 9 bases separated the two germline ends. The germline gives CDR1 GTSNPN, CDR2 SVGIG (reference sequence). Drawing the rest from reference TRBV30 and TRBJ1-1, the complete variable domain is SQTIHQWPATLVQPVGSPLSLECTVEGTSNPNLYWYRQAAGRGLQLLFYSVGIGQISSEVPQNLSASRPQDRQFILSSKKLLLSDSGFYLCAWTTGVNTEAFFGQGTRLTVV.

The rearrangement uses TRBV4-3 and TRBJ1-4, with D perhaps matching TRBD1 (5 bases). The germline V gene has CDR1 LGHNA and CDR2 YSLEER. The CDR3 length is 14 residues. With 1 base removed from V and 8 bases from J, the gap between germline ends came to 11 bases. CDR3 sequence: CASSQGGRDEKLFF. The DNA of the CDR3 is TGCGCCAGCAGCCAAGGAGGGCGGGACGAAAAACTGTTTTTT.

This clone was found a few times. The J gene is TRBJ2-7, the V gene TRBV19, with D perhaps given as TRBD1 or TRBD2 (5 bases each). The length of the CDR3 is 15 residues. Germline CDR1 is LNHDA and CDR2 is SQIVND (reference sequence). Trimming shortened V by 3 bases and J by 7 bases, and 19 bases separated the two germline ends. CDR3 in amino acids: CASSIGGPGSREQYF. In nucleotides, the CDR3 is TGTGCCAGTAGTATCGGAGGACCAGGGTCGCGGGAGCAGTACTTC. The full variable domain, with the rest looked up from reference TRBV19 and TRBJ2-7, is DGGITQSPKYLFRKEGQNVTLSCEQNLNHDAMYWYRQDPGQGLRLIYYSQIVNDFQKGDIAEGYSVSREKKESFPLTVTSAQKNPTAFYLCASSIGGPGSREQYFGPGTRLTVT.

CDR3 bases: TGCAGCGGGGAAAAGGGCGATGGCTACACCTTC. It specifies CSGEKGDGYTF. This chain connects TRBV29-1 to TRBJ1-2; D gene unclear. The germline gives CDR1 SQVTM, CDR2 ANQGSEA. V lost 7 bases and J lost 6, with 12 bases in between. The CDR3 covers 11 residues.

This sequence joins TRBV11-3 and TRBJ2-1; D is unclear. This CDR3 spans 12 amino acids. V was clipped by 5 bases and J by 7 bases, with 9 bases between them. Germline CDR1 SGHNT, CDR2 YENEEA. Written as DNA, the CDR3 is TGTGCCAGCAGCCCTTCGTGGAATGAGCAGTTCTTC. Translating it yields CASSPSWNEQFF.

The V call is TRBV10-3, the J call TRBJ2-7, with D perhaps TRBD1 or TRBD2 (5 bases each). Germline CDR1 and CDR2: ENHRY and SYGVKD. The V end lost 6 bases, the J end lost 4 bases, and 22 bases lay between the germline ends. The CDR3 contains 16 residues. In nucleotides, the CDR3 is TGTGCCATCAGAGACCCCGACGGGACCTCCCGATACGAGCAGTACTTC. Protein sequence: CAIRDPDGTSRYEQYF.

The V call is TRBV6-6, the J call TRBJ1-2, with D possibly matching TRBD1 (5 bases). Germline V gene lookup returns CDR1 MNHNY and CDR2 SVGAGI (reference sequence). The CDR3 totals 13 residues. The V end was cut by 0 bases, the J end by 8 bases, with 10 bases between. The CDR3, as DNA: TGTGCCAGCAGTTACTCTGGCAGGGACGGCTACACCTTC. Its translation: CASSYSGRDGYTF.

In DNA form, the CDR3 reads TGCGCCAGCAGCCAGGATCGTGGCAGGGGGAACGAAAAACTGTTTTTT. Its protein is CASSQDRGRGNEKLFF. V is TRBV4-3 and J is TRBJ1-4; 7 positions match TRBD1. The CDR3 is made up of 16 amino acids. After removal of 3 bases from V and 8 bases from J, the junction contained 12 bases not matched to a gene. The germline CDR1 and CDR2 sequences are LGHNA and YSLEER.

This clone was detected ten times or more. The DNA for the CDR3 is TGTGCCAGTAGTCCCGGGACAGTAAATTCACCCCTCCACTTT. It translates to CASSPGTVNSPLHF. V gene TRBV19 combines with J gene TRBJ1-6, with TRBD1 identical over 7 bases. Trimming cost V 5 bases and J 7 bases; bases outside gene matches: 5. This CDR3 comprises 14 residues. Germline V gene sequence: CDR1 LNHDA, CDR2 SQIVND (reference sequence).

The chain recombines TRBV9 with TRBJ1-6; 11 nucleotides align to TRBD1. Germline V gives CDR1 SGDLS, CDR2 YYNGEE. This CDR3 is built from 16 residues. J was trimmed by 11 bases and V by 1 base; bases with no gene match: 8. This CDR3 reads CASSVNRDRGTTPLHF. In DNA, the CDR3 is TGTGCCAGCAGCGTAAACCGGGACAGGGGGACGACACCCCTCCACTTT.

V and J are TRBV18 and TRBJ2-1, with 11 bases that match TRBD1. The CDR3 length is 15 residues. The germline gives CDR1 KGHSH, CDR2 LQKENI. J lost 6 bases, V lost 2 bases, and 3 bases had no gene match. This CDR3 is CASSPGTGGSNEQFF. CDR3 in DNA: TGTGCCAGCTCACCAGGGACAGGGGGATCCAATGAGCAGTTCTTC.

The chain recombines TRBV10-3 with TRBJ2-7; tentatively, D is TRBD2 (6 bases). The CDR3 has 15 amino acids. Trimming removed 3 bases from V and 2 bases from J, with 14 bases in between. Germline CDR1 reads ENHRY; CDR2 reads SYGVKD. CDR3 in DNA: TGTGCCATCAGTGATAAAGCGGGTGCCACCTACGAGCAGTACTTC. Protein sequence: CAISDKAGATYEQYF.

The V gene is TRBV29-1, the J gene TRBJ2-7, with TRBD1 as a possible D gene (6 bases). Germline V gives CDR1 SQVTM, CDR2 ANQGSEA. Trimming took 1 base from V and 1 from J, leaving 14 bases between them. The CDR3 loop spans 15 amino acids. The CDR3 protein is CSVEVSGERSYEQYF. The CDR3 DNA is TGCAGCGTTGAAGTATCAGGGGAACGGTCCTACGAGCAGTACTTC.

This clone came up once. The rearrangement joins TRBV7-9 to TRBJ2-3; 9 nucleotides align to TRBD1. This CDR3 is built from 14 residues. The trim removed 4 bases at V and 5 bases at J, leaving 4 bases unmatched. CDR1 and CDR2 (germline): SEHNR, FQNEAQ (reference sequence). The CDR3 loop is CASSWGQGKDTQYF. The CDR3 DNA follows: TGTGCCAGCAGCTGGGGACAGGGCAAAGATACGCAGTATTTT.

This chain joins TRBV4-3 and TRBJ2-1; D is unclear. The CDR3 consists of 15 residues. The germline gives CDR1 LGHNA, CDR2 YSLEER. The V end was cut by 1 base, the J end by 2 bases, with 9 bases between. CDR3 sequence reads: CASSQGGTPYNEQFF. The DNA of the CDR3 is TGCGCCAGCAGCCAAGGTGGAACACCCTACAATGAGCAGTTCTTC.

The chain combines TRBV5-1 with TRBJ1-2, with unresolved D. CDR1 and CDR2 (germline): SGHRS, YFSETQ. The CDR3 length is 14 residues. Trimming cost V 0 bases and J 2 bases, with 8 bases left between them. The CDR3, as DNA: TGCGCCAGCAGCTTGGACAGAGAGAACTATGGCTACACCTTC. The encoded protein is CASSLDRENYGYTF.

V and J are TRBV27 and TRBJ1-4; 7 bases agree with TRBD1. This CDR3 has 11 amino acids. The germline V gene has CDR1 MNHEY and CDR2 SMNVEV (reference sequence). V lost 5 bases to trimming and J lost 11 bases; unmatched junction nucleotides: 2. The CDR3 bases are TGTGCCAGCAGTGACAGGGTTAAACTGTTTTTT. The encoded protein is CASSDRVKLFF.

The V and J genes are TRBV19 and TRBJ2-5, with D tentatively TRBD2 (6 bases). Trimming removed 5 bases from V and 5 bases from J, with 12 bases in between. The length of the CDR3 is 13 residues. Looked up from germline, CDR1 is LNHDA and CDR2 is SQIVND (reference sequence). The CDR3 region is CASSETRVETQYF. The CDR3, as DNA: TGTGCCAGTAGTGAGACTAGAGTGGAGACCCAGTACTTC.